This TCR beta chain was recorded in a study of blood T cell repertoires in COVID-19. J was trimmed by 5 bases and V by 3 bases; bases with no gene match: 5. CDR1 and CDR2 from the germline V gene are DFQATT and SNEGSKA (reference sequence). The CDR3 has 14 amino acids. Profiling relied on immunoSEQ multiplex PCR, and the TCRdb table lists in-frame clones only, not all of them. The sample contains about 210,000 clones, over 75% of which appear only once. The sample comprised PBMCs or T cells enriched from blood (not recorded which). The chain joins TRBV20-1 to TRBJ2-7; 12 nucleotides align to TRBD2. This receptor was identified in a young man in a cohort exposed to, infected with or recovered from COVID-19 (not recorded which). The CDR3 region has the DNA TGCAGTGCTAGTGATACTAGCGGGAGGAACGAGCAGTACTTC. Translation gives CSASDTSGRNEQYF.